One and the same sample provided the 29 T cell receptor beta chains below, sequenced in a study of shared clonotypes between healthy human individuals. Some clones are missing from TCRdb's copy, which holds only in-frame ones; the method was immunoSEQ multiplex PCR. The table includes about 680,000 clones, around 74% detected once. Sequenced material: memory CD4+ T cells sorted from blood. Regarding subset: CD45RA-negative fraction. The receptors originated from a woman aged 25 to 39 in good health.

Details on this clone: The sample carries other DNA sequences with the same CDR3. The V and J genes are TRBV18 and TRBJ2-1; 10 bases are a match to TRBD1. This CDR3 contains 14 residues. The V gene's germline CDR1 is KGHSH and CDR2 LQKENI. V trimming: 2 bases; J trimming: 5 bases; junction bases outside the gene matches: 0. The DNA of the CDR3 is TGTGCCAGCTCACCAGGGACAGGGGACAATGAGCAGTTCTTC. Translation: CASSPGTGDNEQFF. Variable domain in full (rest from reference TRBV18 and TRBJ2-1): NAGVMQNPRHLVRRRGQEARLRCSPMKGHSHVYWYRQLPEEGLKFMVYLQKENIIDESGMPKERFSAEFPKEGPSILRIQQVVRGDSAAYFCASSPGTGDNEQFFGPGTRLTVL.

The V gene is TRBV4-1, the J gene TRBJ2-1; TRBD2 aligns across 13 bases. From germline, CDR1 is MGHRA and CDR2 YSYEKL. This CDR3 contains 19 residues. With 0 bases clipped from V and 2 bases from J, the junction kept 7 bases outside the gene matches. CDR3 bases: TGCGCCAGCAGCCAAGAAGAACTAGCGGGAGGGTCCACCTACAATGAGCAGTTCTTC. It specifies CASSQEELAGGSTYNEQFF.

The genes are TRBV29-1 and TRBJ2-5, with TRBD1 matching 12 bases. V lost 7 bases, J lost 5 bases, and 5 bases stayed unmatched. The CDR3 has 13 amino acids. CDR1 is SQVTM and CDR2 is ANQGSEA in the germline V gene. CDR3 DNA: TGCAGCGAAACCGGGACAGGGGGCGAGACCCAGTACTTC. Translated: CSETGTGGETQYF.

For the CDR3, the DNA is TGCGCCAGCAGCCCGAGTCCTATCTACAATGAGCAGTTCTTC. It yields the protein CASSPSPIYNEQFF. V usage is TRBV4-1 and J usage is TRBJ2-1; no reliable D call. The CDR3 is made up of 14 amino acids. Germline V gene data show CDR1 as MGHRA and CDR2 as YSYEKL. V dropped 4 bases and J dropped 3 bases, with 10 bases sitting between them.

In regard to this clone: With only one base between it and a far larger clone, this is likely a read error. J is TRBJ1-1 and V is TRBV7-8; D is perhaps TRBD1 (6 bases). Germline-derived CDR1 and CDR2 are SGHVS and FQNEAQ. This CDR3 spans 18 amino acids. In DNA, the CDR3 is TGTGCCGGCAGCCGAGTTTCCTACTCCGGGACATCCTTTTCTGAAGCTTTCTTT. Residues: CAGSRVSYSGTSFSEAFF.

This clone has only a few counts. J is TRBJ1-2 and V is TRBV5-4, with D hard to call. V was pared by 4 bases and J by 5 bases, with 15 bases between. The CDR3 covers 14 residues. Germline lookup yields CDR1 SGHNT and CDR2 YYREEE (reference sequence). CDR3 bases: TGTGCCAGCAGCATCGGACCCGGTGATTATGGCTACACCTTC. Amino acid sequence: CASSIGPGDYGYTF.

This clone was detected once. The chain links TRBV7-9 to TRBJ2-1, with 13 bases aligning to TRBD2. V trimming: 6 bases; J trimming: 0 bases; junction bases outside the gene matches: 2. CDR1 is SEHNR, CDR2 FQNEAQ, per germline (reference sequence). The CDR3 extends over 16 amino acids. CDR3 in DNA: TGTGCCAGCAGGACTAGCGGGAGGAGCTCCTACAATGAGCAGTTCTTC. Protein: CASRTSGRSSYNEQFF.

This clone came up once. The rearrangement links TRBV2 to TRBJ1-5; no firm D call. Trimming stripped 11 bases from V and 0 bases from J, with 17 bases between. This CDR3 region has 15 residues. CDR1 is SNHLY and CDR2 is FYNNEI in the germline V gene. CDR3 nucleotide sequence: TGTGCCTCCAACGGGCAGACTAATAGCAATCAGCCCCAGCATTTT. This translates into CASNGQTNSNQPQHF.

The chain employs TRBV6-1 and TRBJ2-3, with 8 bases that match TRBD1. Germline CDR1 reads MNHNS; CDR2 reads SASEGT. V shed 6 bases, J shed 4 bases, and the junction held 6 bases outside the gene matches. There are 14 residues in the CDR3. The CDR3 loop reads CASSSGTGPDTQYF. The DNA of the CDR3 is TGTGCCAGCAGCTCAGGGACAGGCCCAGATACGCAGTATTTT.

The genes are TRBV11-2 and TRBJ1-2; 8 bases map to TRBD1. This CDR3 has 17 residues. J lost 2 bases, V lost 5 bases, and 13 bases had no gene match. From germline, CDR1 is SGHAT and CDR2 FQNNGV. CDR3 nucleotide sequence: TGTGCCAGCAGCACACTAAACATACGGACAGGGAACTATGGCTACACCTTC. The encoded protein is CASSTLNIRTGNYGYTF.

V is TRBV4-1 and J is TRBJ2-7; D unclear. CDR3 length equals 15 residues. Germline assignment: CDR1 MGHRA and CDR2 YSYEKL. V lost 2 bases and J lost 7, with 18 bases in between. The chain's CDR3 is CASSQPSGDTKEQYF. Here the CDR3 DNA reads TGCGCCAGCAGCCAACCTTCTGGGGATACGAAAGAGCAGTACTTC.

The chain uses TRBV18 and TRBJ1-5; TRBD1 matches at 8 bases. From germline, CDR1 is KGHSH and CDR2 LQKENI. The CDR3 spans 15 residues. J was trimmed by 5 bases and V by 6 bases; bases with no gene match: 9. DNA for the CDR3: TGTGCCAGCTCGGCAACAGGGGGGGAAGATCAGCCCCAGCATTTT. Translation gives CASSATGGEDQPQHF.

The chain combines TRBV7-2 with TRBJ2-2, with 9 bases lining up with TRBD1. CDR3 length equals 15 residues. Germline V CDR1 and CDR2: SGHTA, FQGNSA. V trimming: 4 bases; J trimming: 7 bases; junction bases outside the gene matches: 7. CDR3 region: CASSSGQGFGGELFF. Here the CDR3 DNA reads TGTGCCAGCAGCTCCGGACAGGGGTTTGGCGGGGAGCTGTTTTTT. Full variable domain (outside the CDR3, taken from reference TRBV7-2 and TRBJ2-2): GAGVSQSPSNKVTEKGKDVELRCDPISGHTALYWYRQSLGQGLEFLIYFQGNSAPDKSGLPSDRFSAERTGGSVSTLTIQRTQQEDSAVYLCASSSGQGFGGELFFGEGSRLTVL.

This clone was seen more than once but under ten times. The chain links TRBV2 to TRBJ1-1; possible D gene TRBD1, 5 bases. The length of the CDR3 is 17 residues. Trimming left V 7 bases short and J 0 bases short, with 21 bases between. Germline V gene data show CDR1 as SNHLY and CDR2 as FYNNEI. In DNA form, the CDR3 reads TGTGCCAGCATCCCTACAGGCCGGGCTTCCATGAACACTGAAGCTTTCTTT. Residues: CASIPTGRASMNTEAFF.

CDR3 nucleotides: TGCGCCAGCGTAACGACAGGGTCGGCTGAGCAGTTCTTC. Translation gives CASVTTGSAEQFF. This chain connects TRBV10-2 to TRBJ2-1, with 7 bases fitting TRBD1. The CDR3 is made up of 13 amino acids. Per the germline V gene, CDR1 is WSHSY and CDR2 is SAAADI. With V trimmed by 8 bases and J by 9 bases, 10 bases remained unmatched.

This clone has more than one count but fewer than ten. The chain uses TRBV6-1 and TRBJ2-6, with 9 bases aligning to TRBD1. The length of the CDR3 is 15 residues. Germline V lookup: CDR1 MNHNS, CDR2 SASEGT. Germline trimming cut 6 bases from V and 4 bases from J; bases unmatched to any gene: 4. CDR3 DNA: TGTGCCAGCAGGTGGACAGGGGACGGGGCCAACGTCCTGACTTTC. It yields the protein CASRWTGDGANVLTF.

This clone was detected only once. The chain recombines TRBV5-1 with TRBJ2-2, with 8 bases aligning to TRBD2. J lost 1 base, V lost 1 base, and 6 bases had no gene match. This CDR3 is built from 17 residues. Germline V gives CDR1 SGHRS, CDR2 YFSETQ. The CDR3 DNA reads TGCGCCAGCAGCTTGAGCGGGAGTTCTTTGAACACCGGGGAGCTGTTTTTT. This translates into CASSLSGSSLNTGELFF. Filled out from reference TRBV5-1 and TRBJ2-2, the complete variable domain reads KAGVTQTPRYLIKTRGQQVTLSCSPISGHRSVSWYQQTPGQGLQFLFEYFSETQRNKGNFPGRFSGRQFSNSRSEMNVSTLELGDSALYLCASSLSGSSLNTGELFFGEGSRLTVL.

The chain links TRBV5-1 to TRBJ2-3; TRBD1 aligns across 8 bases. V shed 4 bases and J 1 base; nucleotides not matched to a gene: 5. Per the germline V gene, CDR1 is SGHRS and CDR2 is YFSETQ. The CDR3 sequence is 15 residues long. The CDR3 loop is CASSVQGAGTDTQYF. In nucleotides, the CDR3 is TGCGCCAGCAGCGTTCAGGGGGCGGGCACAGATACGCAGTATTTT.

A word on this clone: Other nucleotide sequences from this sample produce the same CDR3. V is TRBV5-1 and J is TRBJ2-3; D remains unclear. Per the germline V gene, CDR1 is SGHRS and CDR2 is YFSETQ. This CDR3 spans 15 amino acids. Trimming stripped 0 bases from V and 2 bases from J, with 10 bases between. The CDR3 nucleotides read TGCGCCAGCAGCTTGGCCACAGTTTCCACAGATACGCAGTATTTT. It encodes CASSLATVSTDTQYF.

The chain employs TRBV5-1 and TRBJ2-5; D remains unclear. The CDR3 length is 14 residues. Germline CDR1 is SGHRS and CDR2 is YFSETQ. Trimming took off 0 bases at V and 2 bases at J, with 8 bases between the two ends. The CDR3 reads CASSLVTNQETQYF. The CDR3 DNA is TGCGCCAGCAGCTTGGTTACAAATCAAGAGACCCAGTACTTC. Filled out from reference TRBV5-1 and TRBJ2-5, the complete variable domain reads KAGVTQTPRYLIKTRGQQVTLSCSPISGHRSVSWYQQTPGQGLQFLFEYFSETQRNKGNFPGRFSGRQFSNSRSEMNVSTLELGDSALYLCASSLVTNQETQYFGPGTRLLVL.

This clone was found many times. The chain joins TRBV6-1 to TRBJ2-6, with D perhaps TRBD2 (5 bases). Trimming left V 5 bases short and J 1 base short, with 9 bases between. Germline V lookup: CDR1 MNHNS, CDR2 SASEGT. The CDR3 spans 15 residues. The CDR3 is CASSQGGSGANVLTF. The CDR3 DNA sequence: TGTGCCAGCAGTCAAGGCGGGTCTGGGGCCAACGTCCTGACTTTC.

This chain's CDR3 is CASSDKRGSGNTIYF. The DNA of the CDR3 is TGTGCCAGCAGTGATAAAAGAGGCTCTGGAAACACCATATATTTT. The J gene is TRBJ1-3, the V gene TRBV25-1, with D unclear. V gave up 3 bases and J gave up 0 bases, with 9 bases separating them. CDR1 is MGHDK and CDR2 is SYGVNS in the germline V gene. This CDR3 spans 15 amino acids.

This sequence joins TRBV6-1 and TRBJ2-7; the D gene is possibly TRBD1 (5 bases). Trimming took off 0 bases at V and 5 bases at J, with 8 bases between the two ends. The CDR3 consists of 13 residues. Germline V lookup: CDR1 MNHNS, CDR2 SASEGT. CDR3 region: CASSEAGRNEQYF. DNA of the CDR3: TGTGCCAGCAGTGAAGCGGGGCGCAACGAGCAGTACTTC.

To note about this clone: One end of the junction does not line up with germline, which may come from a read error. The rearrangement joins TRBV7-9 to TRBJ1-1, with D possibly TRBD1 on 6 matching bases. The CDR3 length is 12 residues. The germline gives CDR1 SEHNR, CDR2 FQNEAQ (reference sequence). CDR3 sequence reads: CASSSRDTGLGF. The DNA of the CDR3 is TGTGCCAGCAGCTCACGGGACACCGGGTTGGGGTTT.

CDR3 in DNA: TGTGCCTGGAAAAGAGCGGGAGCTGGCAATGAGCAGTTCTTC. Its protein is CAWKRAGAGNEQFF. V and J are TRBV30 and TRBJ2-1, with 8 positions matching TRBD2. CDR1 is GTSNPN and CDR2 is SVGIG in the germline V gene (reference sequence). The CDR3 loop spans 14 amino acids. The ends lost 4 bases at V and 6 bases at J; junction bases unmatched: 8.

This clone was found once. This chain joins TRBV4-1 and TRBJ1-2, with a possible D match to TRBD1 (6 bases). The V end lost 0 bases, the J end lost 5 bases, and 10 bases lay between the germline ends. The CDR3 is made up of 14 amino acids. Germline-derived CDR1 and CDR2 are MGHRA and YSYEKL. CDR3 sequence: CASSQEGGKYGYTF. CDR3 nucleotides: TGCGCCAGCAGCCAAGAAGGGGGGAAATATGGCTACACCTTC.

The chain uses TRBV28 and TRBJ2-6, with D unclear. Germline V gene sequence: CDR1 MDHEN, CDR2 SYDVKM. The CDR3 is 14 residues long. The ends were cut back, 6 bases at V and 6 bases at J, with 12 bases in the middle. CDR3 DNA: TGTGCCAGCAGCTTCTTAGCTACGGCCAACGTCCTGACTTTC. This gives the protein CASSFLATANVLTF. Filled out from reference TRBV28 and TRBJ2-6, the complete variable domain reads DVKVTQSSRYLVKRTGEKVFLECVQDMDHENMFWYRQDPGLGLRLIYFSYDVKMKEKGDIPEGYSVSREKKERFSLILESASTNQTSMYLCASSFLATANVLTFGAGSRLTVL.

Note on this clone: This is likely an artifact of a read error, given a far larger clone one base away. The same CDR3 is also encoded by other DNA sequences in this sample. This rearrangement joins TRBV5-4 to TRBJ2-7, with TRBD2 identical over 10 bases. This CDR3 region has 16 residues. Germline V gene lookup returns CDR1 SGHNT and CDR2 YYREEE (reference sequence). The CDR3 sequence is CASSYGLADNSYEQYF. CDR3 in DNA: TGTGCCAGCAGCTACGGACTAGCGGATAACTCCTACGAGCAATACTTC.

The chain recombines TRBV7-3 with TRBJ2-1; tentatively, D is TRBD2 (5 bases). V shed 5 bases and J shed 1 base, with 12 bases lying between them. Germline V gene lookup returns CDR1 SGHTA and CDR2 FQGTGA. This CDR3 comprises 15 residues. This CDR3 reads CASSGGLESYNEQFF. Written as DNA, the CDR3 is TGTGCCAGCAGCGGTGGACTGGAATCCTACAATGAGCAGTTCTTC.